This T cell receptor (beta chain) was recorded in a study of cytomegalovirus exposure and HLA in healthy donors. In the PCR, 60 Vbeta and 13 Jbeta primers were used. Using immunoSEQ multiplex PCR, the repertoire was profiled, and TCRdb retains in-frame clones only, with some absent. This sample has roughly 110,000 clones, with over 55% found just once. Germline lookup yields CDR1 MNHEY and CDR2 SMNVEV (reference sequence). This CDR3 comprises 12 residues. V shed 11 bases and J shed 6 bases, with 15 bases lying between them. The TCR originated in a man aged 18 to 35 in good health and CMV-seropositive. The chain joins TRBV27 to TRBJ2-3; perhaps TRBD1 as D (8 bases). The material sequenced was PBMCs. CDR3 loop: CAYRGGPDTQYF. CDR3 DNA sequence: TGTGCCTACAGGGGGGGCCCGGATACGCAGTATTTT.